Below, 13 T cell receptor beta chains from the same sample are listed, as sequenced in a study of CD8 T cells in Susac syndrome. Random hexamers were used to reverse transcribe an amount of about 0.45 to 1 ug RNA. TCRdb reprocessed the immunoSEQ multiplex PCR reads via MiXCR and lists one record per CDR3 protein. Among under 90,000 distinct CDR3 sequences listed, about 92% were seen once. Sequences were obtained from CD4+ T cells from PBMCs. The receptor set was obtained from a human donor with Susac syndrome.

The V gene is TRBV12-3 or TRBV12-4, the J gene TRBJ2-7, with 7 bases fitting TRBD2. CDR3 length: 14 residues. The ends lost 7 bases at V and 7 bases at J; junction bases unmatched: 13. The DNA for the CDR3 is TGTGCCAGCAACCGCGGCGGGAGTGTGGGAGAGCAGTACTTC. It specifies CASNRGGSVGEQYF.

The CDR3: CASSRLPGGKETQYF. The DNA of the CDR3 is TGTGCCAGCAGCCGCCTTCCGGGAGGAAAAGAGACCCAGTACTTC. The chain employs TRBV4-2 and TRBJ2-5; 7 bases match TRBD2. The CDR3 is made up of 15 amino acids. CDR1 and CDR2 (germline): LGHNA, YNFKEQ. The trim removed 4 bases at V and 3 bases at J, leaving 8 bases unmatched.

The chain couples TRBV20-1 to TRBJ2-7; D is undetermined. Germline CDR1 and CDR2: DFQATT and SNEGSKA (reference sequence). There are 12 residues in the CDR3. DNA for the CDR3: TGCAGCGCACCCGGACCGCGCTACGAGCAGTACTTC. Protein: CSAPGPRYEQYF.

The chain is built from TRBV24-1 and TRBJ2-1, with 8 bases identical to TRBD2. CDR3 length: 19 residues. Trimming removed 0 bases from V and 4 bases from J; junction bases left unmatched: 13. CDR1 and CDR2 (germline): KGHDR, SFDVKD. The CDR3 loop reads CATSDLNGRALTGYNEQFF. CDR3 DNA sequence: TGTGCCACCAGTGATTTGAACGGGAGGGCCCTAACTGGGTACAATGAGCAGTTCTTC.

The chain links TRBV9 to TRBJ1-5; no clear D gene. Trimming removed 0 bases from V and 3 bases from J, with 7 bases in between. This CDR3 has 14 amino acids. Germline assignment: CDR1 SGDLS and CDR2 YYNGEE. The CDR3: CASSVGQDNQPQHF. The CDR3 DNA follows: TGTGCCAGCAGCGTAGGGCAGGACAATCAGCCCCAGCATTTT. Complete variable domain (other parts from reference TRBV9 and TRBJ1-5): DSGVTQTPKHLITATGQRVTLRCSPRSGDLSVYWYQQSLDQGLQFLIQYYNGEERAKGNILERFSAQQFPDLHSELNLSSLELGDSALYFCASSVGQDNQPQHFGDGTRLSIL.

V and J are TRBV3-1 and TRBJ2-5, with D perhaps matching TRBD2 (7 bases). The CDR3 extends over 15 amino acids. In germline, CDR1 is LGHDT, CDR2 YNNKEL (reference sequence). V lost 0 bases, J lost 3 bases, and 11 bases lay in between. CDR3 loop: CASSQDTGGEETQYF. CDR3 nucleotide sequence: TGTGCCAGCAGCCAAGATACGGGGGGCGAAGAGACCCAGTACTTC.

V is TRBV2 and J is TRBJ2-3; no reliable D call. CDR1 is SNHLY, CDR2 FYNNEI, per germline. The V end was cut by 3 bases, the J end by 6 bases, with 4 bases between. CDR3 length: 11 residues. CDR3 bases: TGTGCCAGCAGTGAGCTTGATACGCAGTATTTT. Amino acid sequence: CASSELDTQYF.

The chain joins TRBV5-4 to TRBJ2-3; D might be TRBD2 (6 bases). The ends were cut back, 2 bases at V and 1 base at J, with 11 bases in the middle. The V gene's germline CDR1 is SGHNT and CDR2 YYREEE (reference sequence). This CDR3 has 15 amino acids. As DNA, the CDR3 is TGTGCCAGCAGCTTAGAGGCGGGGCGCACAGATACGCAGTATTTT. Translated: CASSLEAGRTDTQYF.

This chain joins TRBV29-1 and TRBJ2-7; a weak D match, TRBD2 (6 bases). This CDR3 contains 14 residues. Per germline, CDR1 SQVTM and CDR2 ANQGSEA. Trimming stripped 6 bases from V and 1 base from J, with 16 bases between. Here the CDR3 DNA reads TGCAGCGTAGTCCCTCGGGAGCTTTCCTACGAGCAGTACTTC. It is translated as CSVVPRELSYEQYF.

This chain links TRBV15 with TRBJ1-4; no reliable D call. Trimming removed 5 bases at V and 6 bases at J, with 16 bases between. CDR3 size: 15 residues. Germline assignment: CDR1 LNHNV and CDR2 YYDKDF (reference sequence). The CDR3 coding sequence is TGTGCCACCAGCCTCGGGAGGGTTTCGGATGAAAAACTGTTTTTT. This encodes CATSLGRVSDEKLFF. Full variable domain (outside the CDR3, taken from reference TRBV15 and TRBJ1-4): DAMVIQNPRYQVTQFGKPVTLSCSQTLNHNVMYWYQQKSSQAPKLLFHYYDKDFNNEADTPDNFQSRRPNTSFCFLDIRSPGLGDTAMYLCATSLGRVSDEKLFFGSGTQLSVL.

V and J are TRBV7-9 and TRBJ2-1, with D hard to call. Per germline, CDR1 SEHNR and CDR2 FQNEAQ (reference sequence). There are 15 residues in the CDR3. V was shortened by 2 bases and J by 8 bases, with 16 bases between the two germline ends. This CDR3 reads CASSLLPGSLDEQFF. CDR3 in DNA: TGTGCCAGCAGCTTATTGCCAGGATCTCTCGATGAGCAGTTCTTC.

DNA of the CDR3: TGTGCCAGCAGGCCTGGACAGGGGGGGTACTACACCTTC. It codes for CASRPGQGGYYTF. The chain recombines TRBV6-6 with TRBJ1-2; TRBD1 matches at 10 bases. With 6 bases clipped from V and 10 bases from J, the junction kept 8 bases outside the gene matches. The CDR3 has 13 residues. CDR1 is MNHNY, CDR2 SVGAGI, per germline (reference sequence).

The chain uses TRBV15 and TRBJ2-3; D is unresolved. Germline V gene lookup returns CDR1 LNHNV and CDR2 YYDKDF (reference sequence). The V end lost 4 bases, the J end lost 4 bases, and 6 bases lay between the germline ends. The CDR3 contains 12 residues. The CDR3 region has the DNA TGTGCCACCAGCAATCGTTCAGATACGCAGTATTTT. Protein sequence: CATSNRSDTQYF.